Following are 20 T cell receptor beta chains from one sample sequenced in a study of cytomegalovirus exposure and HLA in healthy donors. Primers: 60 Vbeta forward and 13 Jbeta reverse. Using immunoSEQ multiplex PCR, the repertoire was profiled, and TCRdb retains in-frame clones only, with some absent. The table lists roughly 100,000 clones, 65% to 80% of them singletons. The sample consisted of PBMCs. Receptors originate from a woman aged 45-65 years in good health and CMV-seropositive.

The chain combines TRBV7-9 with TRBJ2-7; 9 nucleotides match TRBD1. With V trimmed by 3 bases and J by 5 bases, 5 bases remained unmatched. Germline CDR1 and CDR2: SEHNR and FQNEAQ (reference sequence). The CDR3 loop spans 14 amino acids. The CDR3 bases are TGTGCCAGCAGCTTGGACAGGGGAGAAAACGAGCAGTACTTC. It is translated as CASSLDRGENEQYF.

This chain joins TRBV11-2 and TRBJ1-1; 9 bases fit TRBD1. CDR1 SGHAT and CDR2 FQNNGV come from the germline V gene. With 4 bases clipped from V and 0 bases from J, the junction kept 6 bases outside the gene matches. This CDR3 contains 16 residues. CDR3 protein: CASSYRQGVMNTEAFF. CDR3 coding DNA: TGTGCCAGCAGCTACCGACAGGGGGTCATGAACACTGAAGCTTTCTTT. The whole variable domain, remainder taken from reference TRBV11-2 and TRBJ1-1, is EAGVAQSPRYKIIEKRQSVAFWCNPISGHATLYWYQQILGQGPKLLIQFQNNGVVDDSQLPKDRFSAERLKGVDSTLKIQPAKLEDSAVYLCASSYRQGVMNTEAFFGQGTRLTVV.

Only a few counts were recorded for this clone. CDR3 nucleotides: TGTGCCAGCAGCTGGGGGGGTGACTATGGCTACACCTTC. Its protein is CASSWGGDYGYTF. The chain joins TRBV11-2 to TRBJ1-2; weak D call: TRBD1 (5 bases). This CDR3 contains 13 residues. With 4 bases removed from V and 3 bases from J, the gap between germline ends came to 9 bases. Germline V gene sequence: CDR1 SGHAT, CDR2 FQNNGV.

As concerns this clone: One end of the junction does not line up with germline, which may come from a read error. The chain is built from TRBV7-9 and TRBJ2-7, with D perhaps TRBD2 (6 bases). The CDR3 is made up of 12 amino acids. CDR1 and CDR2 from the germline V gene are SEHNR and FQNEAQ (reference sequence). The CDR3 nucleotides are TGTTCCAGCAGCTTAGCGGAGAACGAGCAGTACTTC. Protein product: CSSSLAENEQYF.

This chain links TRBV10-3 with TRBJ2-2, with 7 bases identical to TRBD2. Losses at the gene ends were 2 bases for V and 1 base for J; bases not matched to a gene: 1. Germline assignment: CDR1 ENHRY and CDR2 SYGVKD. The CDR3 is 15 residues long. CDR3 nucleotides: TGTGCCATCAGTGAGGGCGGGGGGAACACCGGGGAGCTGTTTTTT. It yields the protein CAISEGGGNTGELFF.

The J gene is TRBJ2-7, the V gene TRBV5-1; D gene uncertain. Trimming pared 5 bases from V and 7 bases from J, leaving 16 bases between. There are 13 residues in the CDR3. In germline, CDR1 is SGHRS, CDR2 YFSETQ. The chain's CDR3 is CASSPSPDSEQYF. Written as DNA, the CDR3 is TGCGCCAGCAGTCCTAGTCCCGATTCTGAGCAGTACTTC.

This clone was detected a few times. The V gene is TRBV6-1, the J gene TRBJ2-7; 8 bases match TRBD1. V shed 7 bases and J 4 bases; nucleotides not matched to a gene: 12. Germline values: CDR1 MNHNS, CDR2 SASEGT. The CDR3 spans 15 residues. This chain's CDR3 is CASKSSRDRLYEQYF. In nucleotides, the CDR3 is TGTGCCAGCAAAAGTTCTCGGGACAGGCTGTACGAGCAGTACTTC.

This chain links TRBV5-1 with TRBJ1-4, with TRBD1 identical over 9 bases. This CDR3 is built from 14 residues. Trimming took 2 bases from V and 8 from J; bases not matched to a gene: 4. Germline CDR1 and CDR2: SGHRS and YFSETQ. The CDR3 region has the DNA TGCGCCAGCAGCTTAAGGACAGGGGAGGAAAAACTGTTTTTT. Amino acids: CASSLRTGEEKLFF.

This clone was counted between two and nine times. This sequence joins TRBV4-2 and TRBJ2-2; 8 bases are shared with TRBD2. The CDR3 spans 18 residues. Germline V gene data show CDR1 as LGHNA and CDR2 as YNFKEQ. The ends lost 1 base at V and 1 base at J; junction bases unmatched: 8. The CDR3 nucleotides read TGTGCCAGCAGCCAAGGTCCCAGCGGGGGCCTGAACACCGGGGAGCTGTTTTTT. This encodes CASSQGPSGGLNTGELFF.

The chain joins TRBV4-3 to TRBJ2-1; D is perhaps TRBD1 (5 bases). Germline V gene data show CDR1 as LGHNA and CDR2 as YSLEER. V dropped 5 bases and J dropped 1 base, with 12 bases sitting between them. The CDR3 is 15 residues long. DNA of the CDR3: TGCGCCAGCAGCTACAGGTTAGGATCCTACAATGAGCAGTTCTTC. Translation gives CASSYRLGSYNEQFF.

CDR3 nucleotide sequence: TGTGCCAGCAGCGTAGATGGCGCAGGGGTCGAGCAGTACTTC. It encodes CASSVDGAGVEQYF. The J gene is TRBJ2-7, the V gene TRBV9, with TRBD1 as a possible D gene (6 bases). In germline, CDR1 is SGDLS, CDR2 YYNGEE. The CDR3 contains 14 residues. Trimming left V 0 bases short and J 6 bases short, with 13 bases between.

This clone occurred a few times. The chain links TRBV19 to TRBJ1-1; D remains ambiguous. The CDR3 runs 12 residues. The ends were cut back, 5 bases at V and 8 bases at J, with 12 bases in the middle. CDR1 and CDR2 from the germline V gene are LNHDA and SQIVND (reference sequence). The CDR3 sequence: CASSLRTGEAFF. The DNA for the CDR3 is TGTGCCAGTAGTCTTCGGACTGGAGAAGCTTTCTTT.

The rearrangement links TRBV7-9 to TRBJ2-1, with 9 positions matching TRBD2. Germline V CDR1 and CDR2: SEHNR, FQNEAQ (reference sequence). The V gene end was trimmed by 6 bases and the J gene end by 0 bases; junction bases not matched to a gene: 3. The CDR3 is made up of 15 amino acids. In DNA, the CDR3 is TGTGCCAGCAGACTTAGCGGGAGCTCCTACAATGAGCAGTTCTTC. This sequence encodes CASRLSGSSYNEQFF.

The chain is built from TRBV4-1 and TRBJ1-2; D is possibly TRBD1 (6 bases). The CDR3 loop spans 15 amino acids. Germline CDR1 and CDR2: MGHRA and YSYEKL. V lost 5 bases to trimming and J lost 7 bases, with 20 bases between them. Here the CDR3 DNA reads TGCGCCAGCAGCTATTTTGGGGGCGCGTTCCCTGGCTACACCTTC. It yields the protein CASSYFGGAFPGYTF.

This clone came up once. The rearrangement joins TRBV5-1 to TRBJ1-6, with 9 bases aligning to TRBD1. V lost 1 base and J lost 5; bases outside the gene matches: 4. The V gene's germline CDR1 is SGHRS and CDR2 YFSETQ. The CDR3 covers 16 residues. CDR3 coding DNA: TGCGCCAGCAGCTTGCGGACAGGGGTGGATAATTCACCCCTCCACTTT. Translating gives CASSLRTGVDNSPLHF.

The CDR3 sequence: CASSVGLAGDPSTDTQYF. The CDR3, as DNA: TGCGCCAGCAGCGTGGGACTAGCGGGGGATCCCAGCACAGATACGCAGTATTTT. The rearrangement uses TRBV5-1 and TRBJ2-3; TRBD2 matches 14 bases. V dropped 4 bases and J dropped 0; count of bases not matched to a gene: 7. CDR1 and CDR2 from the germline V gene are SGHRS and YFSETQ. This CDR3 comprises 18 residues.

The V gene is TRBV18, the J gene TRBJ1-2, with D maybe TRBD1 (6 bases). Germline V lookup: CDR1 KGHSH, CDR2 LQKENI. V gave up 2 bases and J gave up 8 bases, with 15 bases separating them. The CDR3 length is 14 residues. Here the CDR3 reads CASSPAGDSEGYTF. The CDR3 DNA sequence: TGTGCCAGCTCACCAGCAGGGGATTCGGAGGGCTACACCTTC.

The chain combines TRBV4-3 with TRBJ2-5, with a possible D match to TRBD1 (6 bases). TRBJ2-7 matches the DNA end more closely, so the J call is doubtful. Germline V lookup: CDR1 LGHNA, CDR2 YSLEER. The length of the CDR3 is 12 residues. The CDR3 DNA is TGCGCCAGCAGCCAGGACAGCCGCGAGCAGTACTTC. Protein product: CASSQDSREQYF.

The chain uses TRBV2 and TRBJ1-3; D possibly corresponds to TRBD1 (6 bases). V was clipped by 6 bases and J by 2 bases, with 11 bases between them. The CDR3 is 14 amino acids. Germline V gene data show CDR1 as SNHLY and CDR2 as FYNNEI. The CDR3 bases are TGTGCCAGCAGCCTCCAGGGGACTGGAAACACCATATATTTT. Amino acid sequence: CASSLQGTGNTIYF.

The gene calls are TRBV9 and TRBJ2-7; 11 nucleotides line up with TRBD1. After removal of 2 bases from V and 7 bases from J, the junction contained 8 bases not matched to a gene. Germline lookup yields CDR1 SGDLS and CDR2 YYNGEE. The CDR3 is 15 amino acids. CDR3 sequence: CASSVGTGGQGEQYF. The CDR3 DNA reads TGTGCCAGCAGCGTCGGGACAGGGGGTCAAGGGGAGCAGTACTTC.